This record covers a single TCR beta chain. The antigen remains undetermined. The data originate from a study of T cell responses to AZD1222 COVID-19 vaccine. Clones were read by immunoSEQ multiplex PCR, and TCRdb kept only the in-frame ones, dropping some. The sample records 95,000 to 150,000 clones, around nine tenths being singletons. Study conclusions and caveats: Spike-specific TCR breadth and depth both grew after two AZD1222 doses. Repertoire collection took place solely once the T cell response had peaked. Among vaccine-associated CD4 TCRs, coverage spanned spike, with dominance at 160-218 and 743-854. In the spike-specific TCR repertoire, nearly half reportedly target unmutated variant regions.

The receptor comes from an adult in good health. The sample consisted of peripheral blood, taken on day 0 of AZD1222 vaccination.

For the CDR3, the DNA is TGTGCCAGCAGCCAGATCGGGGGGGGGACTGAAGCTTTCTTT. Translation gives CASSQIGGGTEAFF. This rearrangement joins TRBV4-2 to TRBJ1-1, with TRBD1 as a possible D gene (5 bases). The CDR3 runs to 14 residues. Per the germline V gene, CDR1 is LGHNA and CDR2 is YNFKEQ. V dropped 3 bases and J dropped 5 bases, with 13 bases sitting between them.